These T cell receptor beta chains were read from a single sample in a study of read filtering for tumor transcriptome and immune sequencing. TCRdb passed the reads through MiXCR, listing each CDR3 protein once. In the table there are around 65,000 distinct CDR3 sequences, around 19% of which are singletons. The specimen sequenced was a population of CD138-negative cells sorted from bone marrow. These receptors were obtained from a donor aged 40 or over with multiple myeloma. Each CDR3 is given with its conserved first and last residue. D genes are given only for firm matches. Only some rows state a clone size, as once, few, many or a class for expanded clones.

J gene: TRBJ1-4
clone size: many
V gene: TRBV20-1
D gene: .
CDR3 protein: CSAMGHSNEKLFF
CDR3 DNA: TGCAGTGCTATGGGACACTCTAATGAAAAACTGTTTTTT

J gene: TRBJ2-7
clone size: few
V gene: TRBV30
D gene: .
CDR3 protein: CAWSGEYYEQYF
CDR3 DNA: TGTGCCTGGAGTGGGGAGTACTACGAGCAGTACTTC

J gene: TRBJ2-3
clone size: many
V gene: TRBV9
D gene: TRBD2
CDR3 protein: CASSGSGSSSDTQYF
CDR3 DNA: TGTGCCAGCAGCGGTAGCGGGAGCTCGTCAGATACGCAGTATTTT

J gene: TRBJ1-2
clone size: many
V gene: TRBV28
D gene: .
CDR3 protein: CATFGQINYGYTF
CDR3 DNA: TGTGCCACCTTCGGACAGATTAACTATGGCTACACCTTC

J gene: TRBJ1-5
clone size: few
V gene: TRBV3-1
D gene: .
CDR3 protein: CASSRADSNQPQHF
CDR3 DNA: TGTGCCAGCAGCCGGGCAGATAGCAATCAGCCCCAGCATTTT

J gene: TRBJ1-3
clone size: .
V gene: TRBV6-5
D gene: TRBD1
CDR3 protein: CATRVTGQGVGNTIYF
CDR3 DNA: TGTGCCACCAGGGTAACGGGACAGGGTGTCGGAAACACCATATATTTT

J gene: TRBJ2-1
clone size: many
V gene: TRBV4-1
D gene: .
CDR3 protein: CASSQDPLQGTNEQFF
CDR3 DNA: TGCGCCAGCAGCCAAGACCCCCTTCAGGGTACCAATGAGCAGTTCTTC

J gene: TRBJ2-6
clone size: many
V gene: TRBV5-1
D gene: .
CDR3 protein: CASSPVGTGANVLTF
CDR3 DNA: TGCGCCAGCAGCCCTGTTGGTACTGGGGCCAACGTCCTGACTTTC

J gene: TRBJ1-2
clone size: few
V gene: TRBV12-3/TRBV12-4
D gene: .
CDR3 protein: CASSPQERAGYTF
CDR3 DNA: TGTGCCAGCAGTCCCCAGGAGCGGGCTGGCTACACCTTC

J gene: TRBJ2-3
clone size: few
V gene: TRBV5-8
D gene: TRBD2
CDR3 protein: CASSEGLAGAPYTQYF
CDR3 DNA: TGTGCCAGCAGCGAGGGACTAGCGGGGGCGCCGTATACGCAGTATTTT

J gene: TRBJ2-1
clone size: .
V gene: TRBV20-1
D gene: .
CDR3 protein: CSARDVDPSSYNEEFF
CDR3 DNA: TGCAGTGCTAGAGATGTTGATCCAAGCTCCTACAATGAGGAGTTCTTC

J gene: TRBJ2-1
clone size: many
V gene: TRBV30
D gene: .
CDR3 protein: CAWREGPYNEQFF
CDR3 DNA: TGTGCCTGGAGGGAGGGCCCCTACAATGAGCAGTTCTTC

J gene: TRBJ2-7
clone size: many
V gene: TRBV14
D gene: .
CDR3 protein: CASSQDLGQMYEQYF
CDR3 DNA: TGTGCCAGCAGCCAAGACTTAGGACAGATGTACGAGCAGTACTTC

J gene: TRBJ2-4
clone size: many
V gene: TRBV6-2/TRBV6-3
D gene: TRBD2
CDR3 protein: CASSNSLAGGPNIQYF
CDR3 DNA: TGTGCCAGCAGTAACTCACTAGCGGGGGGGCCGAACATTCAGTACTTC

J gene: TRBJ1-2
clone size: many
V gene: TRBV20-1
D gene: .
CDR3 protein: CSASRARMRGYTF
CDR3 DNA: TGCAGTGCCTCCAGGGCGAGGATGAGAGGCTACACCTTC

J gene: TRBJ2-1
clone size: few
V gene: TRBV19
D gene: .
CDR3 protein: CASSISAGPSYNEQFF
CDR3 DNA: TGTGCCAGTAGTATTTCGGCAGGGCCGTCCTACAATGAGCAGTTCTTC

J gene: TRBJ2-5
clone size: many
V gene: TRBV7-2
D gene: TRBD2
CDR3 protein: CASSLGSSGKQETQYF
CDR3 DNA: TGTGCCAGCAGCTTAGGATCTAGCGGCAAACAAGAGACCCAGTACTTC

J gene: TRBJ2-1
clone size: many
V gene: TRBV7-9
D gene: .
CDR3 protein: CASSFNEQFF
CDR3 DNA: TGTGCCAGCAGCTTCAATGAGCAGTTCTTC

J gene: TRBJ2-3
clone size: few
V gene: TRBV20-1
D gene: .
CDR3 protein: CSARDQLRSTDTQYF
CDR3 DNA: TGCAGTGCTAGGGACCAACTCCGTAGCACAGATACGCAGTATTTT

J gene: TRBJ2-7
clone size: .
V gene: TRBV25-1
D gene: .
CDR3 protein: CASSGWRDGGEQYF
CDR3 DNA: TGTGCCAGCAGCGGCTGGCGGGACGGTGGCGAGCAGTACTTC

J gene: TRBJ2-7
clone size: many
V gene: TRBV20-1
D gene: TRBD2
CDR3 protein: CSARGGSGTFHDEQYF
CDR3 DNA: TGCAGTGCTAGAGGGGGTAGCGGGACTTTCCATGACGAGCAGTACTTC

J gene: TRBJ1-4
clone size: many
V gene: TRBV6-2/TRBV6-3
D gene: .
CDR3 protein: CASAGSKDEKLFF
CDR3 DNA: TGTGCCAGCGCAGGGTCGAAGGATGAAAAACTGTTTTTT